Listed below are T cell receptor beta chains from one sample, sequenced in a study of T cell responses to AZD1222 COVID-19 vaccine. Sequencing was performed with immunoSEQ multiplex PCR; in TCRdb, only in-frame clones are kept and a portion is missing. The table shows roughly 140,000 clones, with around 91% occurring only once. Sequencing was performed on peripheral blood, taken on day 0 of AZD1222 vaccination. These receptors were taken from an adult in good health. Each CDR3 is given with its conserved first and last residue. A D gene is named only where the DNA matches it firmly. Expanded clones get a size class; other rows say once, few or many, or leave the size out.

clone_size,d_call,v_call,j_call,cdr3_nt,cdr3_aa
NA,NA,TRBV5-5,TRBJ1-5,TGTGCCAGCAGCTTTCGGGAGGGGGGCAATCAGCCCCAGCATTTT,CASSFREGGNQPQHF
NA,NA,TRBV9,TRBJ2-7,TGTGCCAGCAGCATCGGAGGGGGCGAGCAGTACTTC,CASSIGGGEQYF
NA,TRBD1,TRBV28,TRBJ1-2,TGTGCCAGCAGTTTAGGAGGGGGCAGTTTCGGCTACACCTTC,CASSLGGGSFGYTF
NA,NA,TRBV18,TRBJ1-3,TGTGCCAGCTCCGAACTGAGCTCTGGAAACACCATATATTTT,CASSELSSGNTIYF
NA,NA,TRBV5-1,TRBJ1-2,TGCGCCAGCAGCTTGGGTCAGGGATGGGGCTATGGCTACACCTTC,CASSLGQGWGYGYTF
NA,NA,TRBV29-1,TRBJ2-1,TGCAGCCATACTAATGCATGGGGGATCTATGAGCAGTTCTTC,CSHTNAWGIYEQFF
NA,TRBD1,TRBV20-1,TRBJ2-7,TGCAGTGCTAGGGTCACAGGGGAACAGTACTTC,CSARVTGEQYF
once,NA,TRBV18,TRBJ2-1,TGTGCCAGCTCACCACCGTACGGGCCCAAGGGGTCATACAATGAGCAGTTCTTC,CASSPPYGPKGSYNEQFF
NA,TRBD1,TRBV3-1/TRBV3-2,TRBJ1-6,TGTGCCAGCAGCCACCGAAGGGGGCAGTTTAATTCACCCCTCCACTTT,CASSHRRGQFNSPLHF
NA,TRBD1,TRBV6-5,TRBJ2-1,TGTGCCAGCACCCAGACAGGGAACGACAATGAGCAGTTCTTC,CASTQTGNDNEQFF
NA,NA,TRBV3-1/TRBV3-2,TRBJ1-3,TGTGCCAGCAGCCCTCGGCAGGATGGGATGGTATATTTT,CASSPRQDGMVYF
NA,NA,TRBV10-1,TRBJ1-6,TGCGCCAGCTCCAGGGGAGGGAATTCACCCCTCCACTTT,CASSRGGNSPLHF
NA,NA,TRBV12-5,TRBJ2-5,TGTGCTAGTAGCCTGAAAGAGACCCAGTACTTC,CASSLKETQYF
NA,TRBD1,TRBV7-2,TRBJ1-4,TGTGCCAGCAGCCCGGACAGGGTAGGGTCTAATGAAAAACTGTTTTTT,CASSPDRVGSNEKLFF
NA,NA,TRBV27,TRBJ2-3,TGTGCCAGCACCCAAGTTAAGACAGATACGCAGTATTTT,CASTQVKTDTQYF
NA,NA,TRBV5-6,TRBJ1-5,TGTGCCAGCAGCCGGAGCCCGGGACCCAATCAGCCCCAGCATTTT,CASSRSPGPNQPQHF
NA,NA,TRBV9,TRBJ1-3,TGTGCCAGCAGCGTAGGCGGAACTTTCTCTGGAAACACCATATATTTT,CASSVGGTFSGNTIYF
NA,TRBD1,TRBV30,TRBJ1-1,TGTGCCTGGAGTTATACAGGGGACACTGAAGCTTTCTTT,CAWSYTGDTEAFF
NA,NA,TRBV27,TRBJ2-3,TGTGCCAGCAGTTTAGGGCGGGCAGATACGCAGTATTTT,CASSLGRADTQYF
NA,NA,TRBV2,TRBJ1-5,TGTGCCAGCAGTGAATTGTCCCCCTATAGCAATCAGCCCCAGCATTTT,CASSELSPYSNQPQHF
NA,TRBD1,TRBV7-2,TRBJ2-5,TGTGCCAGCAGCGGAGACAGGGGGCTGGTGGAGACCCAGTACTTC,CASSGDRGLVETQYF
NA,TRBD2,TRBV3-1/TRBV3-2,TRBJ2-3,TGTGCCAGCAGCCCAGCAAGAAGGGGGAGCGGGAGACCAGATACGCAGTATTTT,CASSPARRGSGRPDTQYF
NA,NA,TRBV28,TRBJ1-2,TGTGCCAGCAGTTTAGGGGGCGGGTTTACGGGCTATGGCTACACCTTC,CASSLGGGFTGYGYTF
once,TRBD1,TRBV7-8,TRBJ2-5,TGTGCCAGCAGCTTAACTAGGACAGGGGGCCAAGAGACCCAGTACTTC,CASSLTRTGGQETQYF
NA,TRBD1,TRBV10-3,TRBJ1-4,TGTGCCATCAGTGTTAGGACAGGGGTGAATGAAAAACTGTTTTTT,CAISVRTGVNEKLFF
NA,NA,TRBV18,TRBJ2-7,TGTGCCAGCTCTAACCAGGGAGACTACGAGCAGTACTTC,CASSNQGDYEQYF
NA,TRBD1,TRBV5-5,TRBJ2-2,TGTGCCAGCAGCCGAGGACAGGCCGGGGAGCTGTTTTTT,CASSRGQAGELFF